This T cell receptor beta chain was sequenced during a study of monozygotic twins with inflammatory bowel disease. This CDR3 has 13 amino acids. Per germline, CDR1 SGHNT and CDR2 YENEEA. In eight separate reactions per sample, cDNA was generated. Two nested PCRs, around 16 and 10 cycles, amplified TCRalpha and TCRbeta cDNA. TCRdb reprocessed the 5' RACE reads and stores each CDR3 protein as one record, lacking DNA. Here the sample table reports 190,000 or so distinct CDR3 sequences. This sequence originates from a human donor with ulcerative colitis or Crohn's disease, or a healthy co-twin of an affected twin (not recorded which). The chain is built from TRBV11-3 and TRBJ2-1; TCRdb returns TRBD1, unconfirmable since there is no DNA. Sequenced material: blood. The CDR3 is CASSLTGGDEQFF. Combining the CDR3 with reference TRBV11-3 and TRBJ2-1 gives the whole variable domain EAGVVQSPRYKIIEKKQPVAFWCNPISGHNTLYWYLQNLGQGPELLIRYENEEAVDDSQLPKDRFSAERLKGVDSTLKIQPAELGDSAVYLCASSLTGGDEQFFGPGTRLTVL.